The T cell receptor (beta chain) under discussion was sequenced for a study of Graves' ophthalmopathy and Graves' hyperthyroidism. The CDR3 runs 16 residues. CDR1 and CDR2 (germline): SGHAT, FQNNGV. V lost 3 bases and J lost 0, with 14 bases in between. This clonotype was seen many times. The antigen is not known. Study conclusions and caveats: Most expanded thyroid clonotypes above 0.001 frequency also appeared in blood. The 13-signature model separated ophthalmopathy from stable hyperthyroidism at approximately 91% sensitivity and almost 83% specificity.

As the template, RNA transcripts were used to amplify TCR beta CDR3 regions. Second-round multiplex PCR came after first-round RT-PCR with HTBI primers. One entry per CDR3 protein results from TCRdb running MiXCR on the multiplex PCR reads. Found here are 350,000 to 450,000 distinct CDR3 sequences, about 16% of them singletons; the top ten hold around 1.5%. The sequenced sample consisted of peripheral blood. The TCR comes from a woman aged 18-29 years with Graves' ophthalmopathy. The rearrangement links TRBV11-2 to TRBJ1-2, with D maybe TRBD1 (6 bases). CDR3 in amino acids: CASSFPRPGANYGYTF. CDR3 DNA: TGTGCCAGCAGCTTTCCGCGACCAGGGGCTAACTATGGCTACACCTTC.